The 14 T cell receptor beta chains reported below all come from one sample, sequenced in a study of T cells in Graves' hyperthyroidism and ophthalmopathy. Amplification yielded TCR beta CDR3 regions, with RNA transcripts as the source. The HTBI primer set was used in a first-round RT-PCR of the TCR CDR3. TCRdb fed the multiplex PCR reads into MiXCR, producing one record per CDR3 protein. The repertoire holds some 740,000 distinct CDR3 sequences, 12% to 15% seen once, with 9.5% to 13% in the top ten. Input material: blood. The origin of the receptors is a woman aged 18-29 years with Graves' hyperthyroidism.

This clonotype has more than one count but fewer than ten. CDR3 bases: TGTGCCAGCAACCGATGGACAGCTTCTAACACTGAAGCTTTCTTT. Its protein is CASNRWTASNTEAFF. This rearrangement joins TRBV7-2 to TRBJ1-1; a weak D match, TRBD1 (6 bases). CDR1 and CDR2 from the germline V gene are SGHTA and FQGNSA. V lost 7 bases and J lost 2, with 17 bases in between. CDR3 length: 15 amino acids.

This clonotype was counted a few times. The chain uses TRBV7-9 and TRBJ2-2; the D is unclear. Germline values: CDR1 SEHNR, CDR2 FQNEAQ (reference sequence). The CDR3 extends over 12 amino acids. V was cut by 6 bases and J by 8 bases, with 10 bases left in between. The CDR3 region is CASSKPAGELFF. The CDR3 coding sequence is TGTGCCAGCAGTAAGCCAGCTGGGGAGCTGTTTTTT.

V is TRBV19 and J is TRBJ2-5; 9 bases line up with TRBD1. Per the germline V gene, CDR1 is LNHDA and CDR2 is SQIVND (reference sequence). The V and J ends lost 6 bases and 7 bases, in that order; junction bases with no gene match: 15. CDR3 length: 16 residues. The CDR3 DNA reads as TGTGCCAGTAGCGAACCCACCGGGACAGGGAGGTGGACCCAGTACTTC. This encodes CASSEPTGTGRWTQYF.

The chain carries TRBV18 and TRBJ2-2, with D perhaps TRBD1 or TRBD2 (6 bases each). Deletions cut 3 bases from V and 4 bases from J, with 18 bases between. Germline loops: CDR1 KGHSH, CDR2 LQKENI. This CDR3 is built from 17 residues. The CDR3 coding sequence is TGTGCCAGCTCACCTTCGGGGGCGCGTAGGGTCACCGGGGAGCTGTTTTTT. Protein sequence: CASSPSGARRVTGELFF.

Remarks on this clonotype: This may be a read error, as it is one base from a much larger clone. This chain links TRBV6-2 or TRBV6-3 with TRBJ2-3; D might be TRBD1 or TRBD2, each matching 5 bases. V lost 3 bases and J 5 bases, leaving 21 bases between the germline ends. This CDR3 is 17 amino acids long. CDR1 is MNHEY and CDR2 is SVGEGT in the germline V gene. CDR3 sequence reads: CASSYGRLRDGGDTQYF. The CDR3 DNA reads TGTGCCAGCAGTTATGGCAGGCTGAGGGACGGCGGAGATACGCAGTATTTT.

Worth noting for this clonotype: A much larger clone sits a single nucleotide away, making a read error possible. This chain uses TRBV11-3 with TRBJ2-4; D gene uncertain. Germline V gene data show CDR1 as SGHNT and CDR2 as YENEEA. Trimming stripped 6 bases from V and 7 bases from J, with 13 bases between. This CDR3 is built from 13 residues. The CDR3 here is CASRRQGNNIQYF. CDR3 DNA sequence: TGTGCCAGCAGAAGACAAGGCAATAACATTCAGTACTTC.

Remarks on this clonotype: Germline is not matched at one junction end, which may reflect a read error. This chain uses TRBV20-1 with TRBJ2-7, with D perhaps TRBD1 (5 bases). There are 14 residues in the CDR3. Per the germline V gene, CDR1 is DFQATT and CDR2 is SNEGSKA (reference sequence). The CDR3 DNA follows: TGCAGTGCTAGAGACATGGGGCACGCCTACGAGCGGTACTTC. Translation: CSARDMGHAYERYF.

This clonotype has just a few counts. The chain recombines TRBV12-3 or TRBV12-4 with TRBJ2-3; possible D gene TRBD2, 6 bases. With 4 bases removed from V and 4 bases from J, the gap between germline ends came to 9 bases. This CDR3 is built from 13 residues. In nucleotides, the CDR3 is TGTGCCAGCAGTTCGGGAGAGGCAGATACGCAGTATTTT. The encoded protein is CASSSGEADTQYF.

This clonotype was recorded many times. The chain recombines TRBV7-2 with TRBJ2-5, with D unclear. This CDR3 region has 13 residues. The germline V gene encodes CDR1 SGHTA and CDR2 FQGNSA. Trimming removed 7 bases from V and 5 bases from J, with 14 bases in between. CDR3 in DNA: TGTGCCAGCAAGTATCTCTCATGGGAGACCCAGTACTTC. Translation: CASKYLSWETQYF.

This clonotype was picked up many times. This CDR3 is CARQENQETQYF. The CDR3 DNA reads TGTGCCAGACAGGAAAACCAAGAGACCCAGTACTTC. The rearrangement uses TRBV11-2 and TRBJ2-5; D possibly corresponds to TRBD1 (5 bases). This CDR3 region has 12 residues. Trimming removed 9 bases from V and 0 bases from J, with 8 bases in between. Germline CDR1 reads SGHAT; CDR2 reads FQNNGV.

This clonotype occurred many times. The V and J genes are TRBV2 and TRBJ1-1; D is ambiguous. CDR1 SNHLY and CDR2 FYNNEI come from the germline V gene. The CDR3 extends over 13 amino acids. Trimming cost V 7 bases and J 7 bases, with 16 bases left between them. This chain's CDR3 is CASMISTTVEAFF. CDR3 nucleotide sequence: TGTGCCAGCATGATTAGTACGACGGTTGAAGCTTTCTTT.

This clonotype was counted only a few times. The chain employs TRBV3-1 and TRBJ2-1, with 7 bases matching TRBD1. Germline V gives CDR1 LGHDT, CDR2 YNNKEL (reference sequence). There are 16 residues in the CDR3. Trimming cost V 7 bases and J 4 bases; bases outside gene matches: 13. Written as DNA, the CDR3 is TGTGCCAGCACCTCCCGACAGGGTATGGATTACAATGAGCAGTTCTTC. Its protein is CASTSRQGMDYNEQFF.

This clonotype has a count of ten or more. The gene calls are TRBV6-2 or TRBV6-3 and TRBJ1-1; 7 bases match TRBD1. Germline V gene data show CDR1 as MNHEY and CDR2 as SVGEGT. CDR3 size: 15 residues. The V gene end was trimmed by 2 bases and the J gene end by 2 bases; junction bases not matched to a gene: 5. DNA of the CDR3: TGTGCCAGCAGTTACGCTGACAGGGCCAACACTGAAGCTTTCTTT. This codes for CASSYADRANTEAFF.

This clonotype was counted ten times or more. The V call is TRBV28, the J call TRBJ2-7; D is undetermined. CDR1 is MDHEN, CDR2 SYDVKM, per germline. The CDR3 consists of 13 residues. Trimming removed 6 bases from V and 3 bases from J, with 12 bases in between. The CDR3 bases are TGTGCCAGCAGACCGACATTTAACTACGAGCAGTACTTC. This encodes CASRPTFNYEQYF.